This TCR beta chain comes out of a study of blood T cell repertoires in COVID-19. Overall study context: The United States, Italy and Spain provided the acute and convalescent COVID-19 samples. In each case, the material was cDNA or gDNA derived from T cells, B-cell-depleted T cells, or PBMCs.

This clone was counted many times. Sequencing used immunoSEQ multiplex PCR; TCRdb keeps in-frame clones, though not all of them. The sample has tens of thousands of clones, less than 85% seen once. Germline values: CDR1 LNHDA, CDR2 SQIVND (reference sequence). The CDR3 consists of 13 residues. V lost 3 bases, J lost 8 bases, and 13 bases lay in between. The chain recombines TRBV19 with TRBJ1-2; TRBD1 might be the D (5 bases). The receptor was isolated from a woman aged 70-85 years with acute or convalescent COVID-19. The sequencing sample was made of peripheral blood. CDR3 coding DNA: TGTGCCAGTAGTATCGGGAGGGGAAGCGGCTACACCTTC. Its protein is CASSIGRGSGYTF.